Here is one TCR beta chain with its context. The CDR3 is 14 amino acids. Germline CDR1 is SGHNT and CDR2 is YYREEE (reference sequence). V dropped 4 bases and J dropped 9; count of bases not matched to a gene: 7. The data stem from a study of blood T cell repertoires in COVID-19. Study-level information: From T cells, B-cell-depleted T cells, or PBMCs came the material, which was cDNA or gDNA.

Per the authors' pipeline: Scientists estimated how many nucleated cells there were by amplifying reference gene primers. Sequenced by immunoSEQ multiplex PCR; TCRdb stores in-frame clones only, minus some. The V and J calls and clone size were taken over from that table, and D and trimming were inferred from the DNA. Among roughly 70,000 clones listed, about 90% were seen once. What was sequenced was peripheral blood. V is TRBV5-4 and J is TRBJ2-1, with 10 positions matching TRBD2. This TCR was recovered from a human donor with active COVID-19. The donor label of this sample is uncertain. Here the CDR3 reads CASSPGTSDGEQFF. DNA for the CDR3: TGTGCCAGCAGCCCCGGGACTAGCGATGGTGAGCAGTTCTTC.